This TCR beta chain was observed in a study of metastatic and nonmetastatic thyroid tumors. As for the study in general: The comparison covered peripheral blood and tumor or nodule tissue in malignant and benign thyroid patients.

Authors' analysis steps: Construction of a distant-metastasis classifier for papillary thyroid cancer relied on CDR3 differences across clinicopathological groups. TCRdb reassembled clones from the PCR reads with MiXCR. The V and J calls were not made by the authors but by TCRdb's processing. The table lists around 40,000 clones, 20% to 30% of them singletons. Patients were all untreated before their thyroid surgery. The clonotype comes from a female donor with papillary thyroid cancer or a benign thyroid nodule (not recorded which). Some clones in this sample may be carry-over from other donors' samples. Material: blood.

The CDR3 reads CSARERVYSYNEQFF. CDR3 coding DNA: TGCAGTGCTAGAGAAAGGGTTTACTCCTACAATGAGCAGTTCTTC. This chain joins TRBV20-1 and TRBJ2-1, with D hard to call. Germline CDR1 is DFQATT and CDR2 is SNEGSKA (reference sequence). Deletions cut 0 bases from V and 0 bases from J, with 9 bases between. The CDR3 length is 15 residues.